These 5 T cell receptor beta chains were all obtained from the same sample, sequenced in a study of cytomegalovirus exposure and HLA in healthy donors. Measured with immunoSEQ multiplex PCR; TCRdb has only the in-frame clones, and not every one. The sample lists around 200,000 clones, roughly 81% occurring once. Input material: PBMCs. The receptors were gathered from a woman aged 25 to 45 in good health and CMV-seronegative.

The chain is built from TRBV18 and TRBJ2-1, with TRBD1 matching 9 bases. CDR1 is KGHSH, CDR2 LQKENI, per germline. The CDR3 has 13 amino acids. J lost 10 bases, V lost 8 bases, and 9 bases had no gene match. This CDR3 is CASHRDRVDEQFF. The CDR3 DNA sequence: TGTGCCAGCCACCGGGACAGGGTCGACGAGCAGTTCTTC. The full variable domain, rest sourced from reference TRBV18 and TRBJ2-1, is NAGVMQNPRHLVRRRGQEARLRCSPMKGHSHVYWYRQLPEEGLKFMVYLQKENIIDESGMPKERFSAEFPKEGPSILRIQQVVRGDSAAYFCASHRDRVDEQFFGPGTRLTVL.

V usage is TRBV5-1 and J usage is TRBJ2-1; D not resolved. This CDR3 is built from 14 residues. Trimming took off 1 base at V and 0 bases at J, with 5 bases between the two ends. Germline V gene lookup returns CDR1 SGHRS and CDR2 YFSETQ. As DNA, the CDR3 is TGCGCCAGCAGCTTGCGGTACTCCTACAATGAGCAGTTCTTC. Translated, it gives CASSLRYSYNEQFF.

J is TRBJ1-5 and V is TRBV2; 8 bases are a match to TRBD1. The germline V gene encodes CDR1 SNHLY and CDR2 FYNNEI. The CDR3 runs 14 residues. The V and J ends lost 5 bases and 5 bases, in that order; junction bases with no gene match: 5. CDR3 sequence reads: CASSQGQGYQPQHF. The CDR3 DNA reads as TGTGCCAGCAGTCAAGGACAGGGTTATCAGCCCCAGCATTTT.

The chain couples TRBV30 to TRBJ1-2, with TRBD1 as a possible D gene (5 bases). This CDR3 region has 13 residues. The V and J ends lost 3 bases and 6 bases respectively, with 14 bases between them. CDR1 GTSNPN and CDR2 SVGIG come from the germline V gene (reference sequence). The CDR3 DNA is TGTGCCTGGAGGGTACGGGGGTCGGATGGCTACACCTTC. Amino acids: CAWRVRGSDGYTF.

V and J are TRBV7-8 and TRBJ2-7; TRBD1 matches at 7 bases. The germline V gene has CDR1 SGHVS and CDR2 FQNEAQ. Germline trimming cut 2 bases from V and 6 bases from J; bases unmatched to any gene: 1. The CDR3 length is 12 residues. The DNA for the CDR3 is TGTGCCAGCAGCTTATCAGGGGGCGAGCAGTACTTC. Protein product: CASSLSGGEQYF. Supplemented by reference TRBV7-8 and TRBJ2-7, the full variable domain reads GAGVSQSPRYKVAKRGQDVALRCDPISGHVSLFWYQQALGQGPEFLTYFQNEAQLDKSGLPSDRFFAERPEGSVSTLKIQRTQQEDSAVYLCASSLSGGEQYFGPGTRLTVT.